The clone carrying this T cell receptor beta chain was observed a few times. Its antigen is undetermined. This entry comes from a study of human T cells and chemical hapten exposure. Whole-study context: During the roughly 24-week study period, patients had diphenylcyclopropenone applied to the scalp every week. Study-level findings and limits: Expanded TCRs made up significantly more big CDR3 similarity clusters than controls did.

The sample's time point: patch test 1, 2 weeks after DPC sensitization. Treatment specified: therapeutic diphenylcyclopropenone sensitization with weekly scalp DPC. Researchers extracted total RNA from unfractionated whole blood. The library tagged each cDNA molecule with unique molecular identifiers. A single record per CDR3 protein comes from TCRdb applying MiXCR to the RACE reads. This sample has some 94,000 distinct CDR3 sequences, with under 15% found just once. The sample here was whole blood, taken in connection with sensitization to the hapten diphenylcyclopropenone (DPC). This receptor was obtained from a woman in her 40s with alopecia areata. Some clones in this sample may be carry-over from other donors' samples.

DNA for the CDR3: TGTGCCAGCAGCCAAGATGGAACAAGACTAGCGGGAGTAGTCAATGAGCAGTTCTTC. Translating it yields CASSQDGTRLAGVVNEQFF. The V gene is TRBV4-2, the J gene TRBJ2-1; 12 positions agree with TRBD2. Germline V lookup: CDR1 LGHNA, CDR2 YNFKEQ. J gave up 6 bases and V 0 bases, and 12 bases lay outside the gene matches. The CDR3 is made up of 19 amino acids.